The rows below give T cell receptor beta chains drawn from one sample of a study of shared clonotypes between healthy human individuals. Clones were sequenced by immunoSEQ multiplex PCR, and TCRdb holds only the in-frame ones, with some missing. The data show 2,500,000 or so clones, 92% seen once. The source material was naive CD4+ T cells from PBMCs. The receptors were gathered from a man younger than 35 in good health. Some clones in this sample may be carry-over from other donors' samples. CDR3s include the opening cysteine and the closing phenylalanine or tryptophan. Each record gives: clone size, V gene, D gene, J gene, CDR3 length, CDR3 DNA, CDR3 protein. D genes are given only for firm matches. Size values are once, few and many counts, or a class for expanded clones, and some rows have none.

size: -; V: TRBV5-1; D: TRBD2; J: TRBJ2-3; length: 16; DNA: TGCGCCAGCAGCTCCCCGGGACTAGCGGGGGCAGATACGCAGTATTTT; CDR3: CASSSPGLAGADTQYF
size: -; V: TRBV5-8; D: -; J: TRBJ2-5; length: 15; DNA: TGTGCCAGCAGCTTCCTTGGCGGGACTTTAGAGACCCAGTACTTC; CDR3: CASSFLGGTLETQYF
size: -; V: TRBV7-9; D: TRBD1; J: TRBJ1-5; length: 17; DNA: TGTGCCAGCAGCTTGGATGACAGGGGGCGAGGCGATCAGCCCCAGCATTTT; CDR3: CASSLDDRGRGDQPQHF
size: -; V: TRBV7-8; D: TRBD1; J: TRBJ2-7; length: 13; DNA: TGTGCCAGCAGTCAGGGGGCGATGGGAGAGCAGTACTTC; CDR3: CASSQGAMGEQYF
size: once; V: TRBV7-2; D: TRBD2; J: TRBJ2-5; length: 15; DNA: TGTGCCAGCAGCACCGGACTAGCCCCGCAAGAGACCCAGTACTTC; CDR3: CASSTGLAPQETQYF
size: -; V: TRBV2; D: TRBD1; J: TRBJ1-3; length: 16; DNA: TGTGCCAGCAGTGGGACAGGGGGTTTCTCTGGAAACACCATATATTTT; CDR3: CASSGTGGFSGNTIYF
size: -; V: TRBV5-1; D: -; J: TRBJ1-1; length: 13; DNA: TGCGCCAGCAGCCTCGATCCGAACACTGAAGCTTTCTTT; CDR3: CASSLDPNTEAFF
size: few; V: TRBV5-1; D: -; J: TRBJ1-3; length: 16; DNA: TGCGCCAGCAGCTCGGTACAGGGTGGTACTGGAAACACCATATATTTT; CDR3: CASSSVQGGTGNTIYF
size: -; V: TRBV7-2; D: -; J: TRBJ2-7; length: 18; DNA: TGTGCCAGCAGCTTAGCTTCCGGGGGGGACAGGGCCCCCTACGAGCAGTACTTC; CDR3: CASSLASGGDRAPYEQYF
size: -; V: TRBV10-3; D: -; J: TRBJ2-1; length: 14; DNA: TGTGCCATCAGTGTTCAAGCACAGTACAATGAGCAGTTCTTC; CDR3: CAISVQAQYNEQFF
size: -; V: TRBV5-1; D: TRBD2; J: TRBJ2-5; length: 16; DNA: TGCGCCAGCAGCCCATGGACTAGCGGTGGGGGGGAGACCCAGTACTTC; CDR3: CASSPWTSGGGETQYF
size: -; V: TRBV2; D: -; J: TRBJ2-5; length: 15; DNA: TGTGCCAGCAGTGAAGGGCTCGGGCGCCAAGAGACCCAGTACTTC; CDR3: CASSEGLGRQETQYF
size: once; V: TRBV10-1; D: -; J: TRBJ2-7; length: 13; DNA: TGCGCCAGCAGTATTTTTAGCTTCTACGAGCAGTACTTC; CDR3: CASSIFSFYEQYF
size: -; V: TRBV7-9; D: -; J: TRBJ2-5; length: 11; DNA: TGTGCCAGCAGCTTAGCTGAGACCCAGTACTTC; CDR3: CASSLAETQYF
size: -; V: TRBV12-5; D: TRBD1; J: TRBJ1-1; length: 19; DNA: TGTGCTAGTGGTTTGGTACTGCAGGGGGCGATGGGTCTTGGCACTGAAGCTTTCTTT; CDR3: CASGLVLQGAMGLGTEAFF
size: -; V: TRBV5-4; D: -; J: TRBJ2-5; length: 13; DNA: TGTGCCAGCAGGGGAGGACAACGGGAGACCCAGTACTTC; CDR3: CASRGGQRETQYF
size: -; V: TRBV28; D: -; J: TRBJ2-1; length: 13; DNA: TGTGCCAGCAGTTACAGATCCCCCCGGAAACAGTTCTTC; CDR3: CASSYRSPRKQFF
size: -; V: TRBV9; D: TRBD2; J: TRBJ2-2; length: 17; DNA: TGTGCCAGCAGCCCCTCCGGGACTAGCAGCTACACCGGGGAGCTGTTTTTT; CDR3: CASSPSGTSSYTGELFF
size: -; V: TRBV4-3; D: -; J: TRBJ2-5; length: 15; DNA: TGCGCCAGCAGCCAAGACCCGGACACGGGAGAGACCCAGTACTTC; CDR3: CASSQDPDTGETQYF
size: -; V: TRBV5-1; D: -; J: TRBJ2-1; length: 18; DNA: TGCGCCAGCAGCCCAGGGCGCTCACGGGGTCCCGCATACAATGAGCAGTTCTTC; CDR3: CASSPGRSRGPAYNEQFF
size: -; V: TRBV28; D: -; J: TRBJ2-6; length: 15; DNA: TGTGCCAGCGGCCTAGGACGGGCTGGGGCCAACGTCCTGACTTTC; CDR3: CASGLGRAGANVLTF
size: few; V: TRBV27; D: TRBD1; J: TRBJ1-5; length: 15; DNA: TGTGCCAGCAGACACGACAGGGACAGCAATCAGCCCCAGCATTTT; CDR3: CASRHDRDSNQPQHF
size: -; V: TRBV6-4; D: -; J: TRBJ2-3; length: 15; DNA: TGTGCCAGCAGTGACTCTTATGGGAGAACAGATACGCAGTATTTT; CDR3: CASSDSYGRTDTQYF
size: few; V: TRBV27; D: -; J: TRBJ1-5; length: 15; DNA: TGTGCCAGCAGTAGGAGGCAGGGACAATTTGCAGCCCAGCATTTT; CDR3: CASSRRQGQFAAQHF
size: -; V: TRBV6-5; D: -; J: TRBJ2-5; length: 13; DNA: TGTGCCAGCAACAAGGGGGGGCAAGAGACCCAGTACTTC; CDR3: CASNKGGQETQYF
size: -; V: TRBV30; D: TRBD1; J: TRBJ1-5; length: 15; DNA: TGTGCCTGGAGAGTGTCGACAGGGGACAATCAGCCCCAGCATTTT; CDR3: CAWRVSTGDNQPQHF
size: -; V: TRBV28; D: TRBD1; J: TRBJ1-1; length: 14; DNA: TGTGCCAGCAGTCCCGGGACAGGGGGGGTACAAGCTTTCTTT; CDR3: CASSPGTGGVQAFF
size: -; V: TRBV6-6; D: TRBD1; J: TRBJ1-2; length: 11; DNA: TGTGCCAGCTTAGACAGGGGCGGCTACACCTTC; CDR3: CASLDRGGYTF
size: -; V: TRBV6-1; D: -; J: TRBJ1-2; length: 12; DNA: TGTGCCAGCAGTGAAGCGCAGTATGGCTACACCTTC; CDR3: CASSEAQYGYTF
size: once; V: TRBV7-8; D: -; J: TRBJ2-5; length: 14; DNA: TGTGCCAGCAGCTTTGGCAGGAACCAAGAGACCCAGTACTTC; CDR3: CASSFGRNQETQYF
size: -; V: TRBV2; D: -; J: TRBJ2-3; length: 12; DNA: TGTGCCAGCAGTGGGAACACAGATACGCAGTATTTT; CDR3: CASSGNTDTQYF
size: once; V: TRBV28; D: -; J: TRBJ1-5; length: 16; DNA: TGTGCCAGCAGTTGGGTTGTCCCCACGAGCAATCAGCCCCAGCATTTT; CDR3: CASSWVVPTSNQPQHF
size: -; V: TRBV5-1; D: -; J: TRBJ2-1; length: 16; DNA: TGCGCCAGCAGCTTGGATGGTCTCGGCTCCTACAATGAGCAGTTCTTC; CDR3: CASSLDGLGSYNEQFF
size: -; V: TRBV9; D: TRBD1; J: TRBJ2-5; length: 15; DNA: TGTGCCAGCAGCCTAATACAGGGGGCGGGTGAGACCCAGTACTTC; CDR3: CASSLIQGAGETQYF
size: -; V: TRBV7-3; D: -; J: TRBJ2-3; length: 14; DNA: TGTGCCAGCAGCTTTGGGGTTCGTGGGGATACGCAGTATTTT; CDR3: CASSFGVRGDTQYF
size: -; V: TRBV15; D: -; J: TRBJ1-5; length: 13; DNA: TGTGCCACCAGCAGCAATAGCAATCAGCCCCAGCATTTT; CDR3: CATSSNSNQPQHF
size: -; V: TRBV7-2; D: -; J: TRBJ1-2; length: 14; DNA: TGTGCCAGCAGCCCCCCCCTGAGTAACTATGGCTACACCTTC; CDR3: CASSPPLSNYGYTF
size: -; V: TRBV5-1; D: TRBD2; J: TRBJ2-1; length: 14; DNA: TGCGCCAGCAGCTTGATAGCGGGAGATAATGAGCAGTTCTTC; CDR3: CASSLIAGDNEQFF
size: -; V: TRBV7-6; D: -; J: TRBJ2-7; length: 16; DNA: TGTGCCAGCAGCTCCCGAGGGGGCGCCGGGGGCTACGAGCAGTACTTC; CDR3: CASSSRGGAGGYEQYF
size: -; V: TRBV7-6; D: -; J: TRBJ1-4; length: 17; DNA: TGTGCCAGCAGCTTCAGGGGTAGGAGTGCAACTAATGAAAAACTGTTTTTT; CDR3: CASSFRGRSATNEKLFF